The 12 T cell receptor beta chains listed next were all sequenced from one sample in a study of blood T cell repertoires in COVID-19. Data came from immunoSEQ multiplex PCR; TCRdb stores just in-frame clones and leaves some out. In the table there are over 100,000 clones, around 85% of which are singletons. The sequenced sample consisted of peripheral blood. These receptor sequences come from a woman older than 75 with active or convalescent COVID-19.

This chain links TRBV6-2 or TRBV6-3 with TRBJ2-7; TRBD2 matches at 8 bases. The CDR3 extends over 19 amino acids. V lost 0 bases, J lost 0 bases, and 13 bases stayed unmatched. In germline, CDR1 is MNHEY, CDR2 SVGEGT. In DNA form, the CDR3 reads TGTGCCAGCAGTTACTCGACCTCTACTAGCGGAAGCTACTCCTACGAGCAGTACTTC. Protein product: CASSYSTSTSGSYSYEQYF.

V gene TRBV3-1 (or the pseudogene TRBV3-2) combines with J gene TRBJ1-1; D gene unclear. The CDR3 spans 13 residues. Per germline, CDR1 LGHDT and CDR2 YNNKEL (reference sequence). The V gene lost 7 bases and the J gene lost 2 bases, with 11 bases spanning the gap. Here the CDR3 reads CASTVGSNTEAFF. The CDR3 DNA reads as TGTGCCAGCACCGTCGGGAGTAACACTGAAGCTTTCTTT.

The V and J genes are TRBV19 and TRBJ1-1, with D possibly matching TRBD1 (6 bases). Trimming left V 10 bases short and J 4 bases short, with 16 bases between. The germline V gene has CDR1 LNHDA and CDR2 SQIVND (reference sequence). CDR3 size: 13 residues. CDR3: CATNSGGATEAFF. In DNA form, the CDR3 reads TGTGCCACCAACTCGGGGGGGGCCACTGAAGCTTTCTTT.

This rearrangement joins TRBV20-1 to TRBJ1-2; 8 bases match TRBD1. The germline CDR1 and CDR2 sequences are DFQATT and SNEGSKA (reference sequence). The CDR3 runs 15 residues. Trimming cost V 3 bases and J 4 bases; bases outside gene matches: 10. The CDR3 loop reads CSASVGQVSSYGYTF. The DNA of the CDR3 is TGCAGTGCTAGTGTGGGACAGGTATCGAGCTATGGCTACACCTTC.

The chain employs TRBV6-1 and TRBJ2-3; TRBD2 agrees at 9 bases. Germline V gene sequence: CDR1 MNHNS, CDR2 SASEGT. This CDR3 contains 17 residues. Trimming at V came to 1 base and at J to 0 bases, leaving 5 bases not matched to a gene. The CDR3 DNA sequence: TGTGCCAGCAGTGAAGTAGCGGGAGCACCTAGCACAGATACGCAGTATTTT. Its protein is CASSEVAGAPSTDTQYF.

The chain links TRBV5-1 to TRBJ2-3; 10 nucleotides align to TRBD2. From germline, CDR1 is SGHRS and CDR2 YFSETQ. With V trimmed by 4 bases and J by 6 bases, 5 bases remained unmatched. The CDR3 runs 14 residues. This chain's CDR3 is CASSIGLAVDTQYF. For the CDR3, the DNA is TGCGCCAGCAGCATCGGACTAGCGGTCGATACGCAGTATTTT. Using reference TRBV5-1 and TRBJ2-3 for the parts outside the CDR3, the full variable domain is KAGVTQTPRYLIKTRGQQVTLSCSPISGHRSVSWYQQTPGQGLQFLFEYFSETQRNKGNFPGRFSGRQFSNSRSEMNVSTLELGDSALYLCASSIGLAVDTQYFGPGTRLTVL.

The chain combines TRBV19 with TRBJ1-6, with TRBD1 matching 7 bases. Trimming at V came to 4 bases and at J to 6 bases, leaving 6 bases not matched to a gene. This CDR3 region has 15 residues. Germline CDR1 is LNHDA and CDR2 is SQIVND (reference sequence). DNA for the CDR3: TGTGCCAGTAGTACCCTGACAGGGACTAATTCACCCCTCCACTTT. As protein: CASSTLTGTNSPLHF. The entire variable domain, with the rest obtained from reference TRBV19 and TRBJ1-6, is as follows: DGGITQSPKYLFRKEGQNVTLSCEQNLNHDAMYWYRQDPGQGLRLIYYSQIVNDFQKGDIAEGYSVSREKKESFPLTVTSAQKNPTAFYLCASSTLTGTNSPLHFGNGTRLTVT.

The V call is TRBV7-9, the J call TRBJ1-1; D may be TRBD1 (6 bases). In germline, CDR1 is SEHNR, CDR2 FQNEAQ (reference sequence). The V gene lost 1 base and the J gene lost 1 base, with 10 bases spanning the gap. The CDR3 extends over 15 amino acids. The CDR3 reads CASSLDGGTNTEAFF. For the CDR3, the DNA is TGTGCCAGCAGCTTAGATGGGGGCACGAACACTGAAGCTTTCTTT.

The genes are TRBV6-5 and TRBJ1-1; weak D call: TRBD1 (6 bases). The V end lost 4 bases, the J end lost 5 bases, and 14 bases lay between the germline ends. Germline CDR1 MNHEY, CDR2 SVGAGI. This CDR3 comprises 14 residues. The CDR3 region has the DNA TGTGCCAGCAGTTTTCTACAGGGTGTGACTGAAGCTTTCTTT. Residues: CASSFLQGVTEAFF.

This chain's CDR3 is CASSETEKDRISYGYTF. CDR3 sequence (DNA): TGTGCCAGCAGCGAAACAGAGAAGGACAGGATCTCCTATGGCTACACCTTC. The rearrangement joins TRBV9 to TRBJ1-2; 7 bases fit TRBD1. With 3 bases clipped from V and 4 bases from J, the junction kept 15 bases outside the gene matches. Germline V gene lookup returns CDR1 SGDLS and CDR2 YYNGEE. This CDR3 is built from 17 residues.

The rearrangement uses TRBV5-1 and TRBJ1-3, with D hard to call. V lost 3 bases to trimming and J lost 4 bases, with 2 bases between them. CDR3 length: 11 residues. In germline, CDR1 is SGHRS, CDR2 YFSETQ. Here the CDR3 DNA reads TGCGCCAGCAGCTCGGGAAACACCATATATTTT. The encoded protein is CASSSGNTIYF.

Note on this clone: Sequence at one end of the junction differs from germline and may be a read error. This CDR3 reads CASNQDSIGTGYNSPLHF. The CDR3 region has the DNA TGCGCCAGCAACCAAGATTCTATAGGGACAGGGTACAATTCACCCCTCCACTTT. The rearrangement uses TRBV4-3 and TRBJ1-6; TRBD1 matches 9 bases. The CDR3 runs 18 residues. Germline CDR1 reads LGHNA; CDR2 reads YSLEER.